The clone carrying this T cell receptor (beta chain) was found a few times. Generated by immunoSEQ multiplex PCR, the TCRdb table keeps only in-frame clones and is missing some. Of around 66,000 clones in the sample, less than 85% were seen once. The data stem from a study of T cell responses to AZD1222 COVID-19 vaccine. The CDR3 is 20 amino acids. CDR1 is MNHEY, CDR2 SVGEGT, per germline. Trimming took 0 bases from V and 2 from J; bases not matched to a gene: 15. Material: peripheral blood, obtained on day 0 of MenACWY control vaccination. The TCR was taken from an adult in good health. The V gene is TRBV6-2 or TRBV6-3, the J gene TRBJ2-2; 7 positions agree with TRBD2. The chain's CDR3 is CASSYSSGGSGPYNTGELFF. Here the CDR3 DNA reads TGTGCCAGCAGTTACTCGTCAGGCGGGAGTGGGCCTTACAACACCGGGGAGCTGTTTTTT.